This TCR beta chain was captured by sequencing in a study of a mutant IDH1 vaccine in newly diagnosed glioma. Study observations and caveats: Overall, approximately 93% of patients had vaccine-induced immune responses. Changes to the top peripheral T cell clonotypes appeared unrelated to pseudoprogression.

The time point was: week 23, last vaccination. Topical imiquimod accompanied each vaccine dose, which consisted of 300 ug of mutant IDH1 20-mer peptide. A remark on this clone: Its cognate antigen is unknown.

Clones were sequenced by immunoSEQ multiplex PCR, and TCRdb holds only the in-frame ones, with some missing. The sample contains 70,000 to 90,000 clones, about 82% of which appear only once. After removal of 2 bases from V and 0 bases from J, the junction contained 8 bases not matched to a gene. Germline lookup yields CDR1 SGHRS and CDR2 YFSETQ. The CDR3 length is 18 residues. This TCR came from a young man with glioma. Some clones in this sample may be carry-over from other donors' samples. The sequencing used PBMCs, collected from a glioma patient whose treatment included an IDH1 peptide vaccine. V usage is TRBV5-1 and J usage is TRBJ2-7; TRBD2 agrees at 13 bases. For the CDR3, the DNA is TGCGCCAGCAGCTTTGGGACTAGCGGGATTTTTAGCTCCTACGAGCAGTACTTC. Translation: CASSFGTSGIFSSYEQYF.